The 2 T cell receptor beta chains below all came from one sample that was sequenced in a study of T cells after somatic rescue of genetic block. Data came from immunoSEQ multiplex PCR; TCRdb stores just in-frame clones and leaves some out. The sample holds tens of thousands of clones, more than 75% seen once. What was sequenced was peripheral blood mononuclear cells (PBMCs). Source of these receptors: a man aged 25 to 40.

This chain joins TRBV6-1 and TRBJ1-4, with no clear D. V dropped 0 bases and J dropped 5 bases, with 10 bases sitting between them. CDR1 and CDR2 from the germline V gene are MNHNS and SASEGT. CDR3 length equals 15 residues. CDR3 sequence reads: CASSEALAENEKLFF. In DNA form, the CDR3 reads TGTGCCAGCAGTGAAGCTCTTGCAGAAAATGAAAAACTGTTTTTT.

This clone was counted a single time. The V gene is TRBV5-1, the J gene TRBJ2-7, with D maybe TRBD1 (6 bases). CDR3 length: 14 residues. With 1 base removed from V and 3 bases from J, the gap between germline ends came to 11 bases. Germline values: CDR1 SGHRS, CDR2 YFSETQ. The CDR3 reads CASSLSAGDYEQYF. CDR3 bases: TGCGCCAGCAGCTTGTCGGCAGGGGACTACGAGCAGTACTTC.